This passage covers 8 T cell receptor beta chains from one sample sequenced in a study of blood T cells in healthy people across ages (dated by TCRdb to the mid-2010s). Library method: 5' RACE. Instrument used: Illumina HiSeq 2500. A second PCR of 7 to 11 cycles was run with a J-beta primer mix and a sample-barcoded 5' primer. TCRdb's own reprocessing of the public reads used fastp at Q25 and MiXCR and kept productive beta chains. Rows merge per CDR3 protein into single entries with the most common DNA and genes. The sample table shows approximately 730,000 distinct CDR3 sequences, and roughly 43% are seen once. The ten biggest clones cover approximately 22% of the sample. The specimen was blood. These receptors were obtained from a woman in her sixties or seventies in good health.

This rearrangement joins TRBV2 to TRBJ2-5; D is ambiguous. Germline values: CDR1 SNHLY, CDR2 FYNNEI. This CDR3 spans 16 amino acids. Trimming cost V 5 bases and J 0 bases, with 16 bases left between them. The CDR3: CASSKYRVHNQETQYF. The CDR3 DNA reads TGTGCCAGCAGTAAATACCGGGTCCATAACCAAGAGACCCAGTACTTC. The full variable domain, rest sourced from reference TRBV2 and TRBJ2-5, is EPEVTQTPSHQVTQMGQEVILRCVPISNHLYFYWYRQILGQKVEFLVSFYNNEISEKSEIFDDQFSVERPDGSNFTLKIRSTKLEDSAMYFCASSKYRVHNQETQYFGPGTRLLVL.

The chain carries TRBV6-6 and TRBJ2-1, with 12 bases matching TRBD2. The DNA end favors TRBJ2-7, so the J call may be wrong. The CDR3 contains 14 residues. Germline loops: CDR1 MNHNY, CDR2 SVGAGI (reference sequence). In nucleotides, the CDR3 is TGTGCCAGCAGGGGGACTAGCGGGTTGTATGAGCAGTACTTC. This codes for CASRGTSGLYEQYF.

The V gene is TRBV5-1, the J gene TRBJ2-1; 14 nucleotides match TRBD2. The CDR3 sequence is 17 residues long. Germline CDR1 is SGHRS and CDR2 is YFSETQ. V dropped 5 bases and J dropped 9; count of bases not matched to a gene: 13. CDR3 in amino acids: CASRVRGTSGGRAEQFF. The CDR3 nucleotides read TGCGCCAGCAGGGTACGAGGGACTAGCGGGGGTAGGGCTGAGCAGTTCTTC.

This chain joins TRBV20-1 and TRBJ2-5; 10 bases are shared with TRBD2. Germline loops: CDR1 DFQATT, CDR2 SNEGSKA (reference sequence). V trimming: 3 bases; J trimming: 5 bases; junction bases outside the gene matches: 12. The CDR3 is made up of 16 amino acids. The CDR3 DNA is TGCAGTGCTAGCTCAGCGGGGGGGCGTCATCCGGAGACCCAGTACTTC. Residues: CSASSAGGRHPETQYF.

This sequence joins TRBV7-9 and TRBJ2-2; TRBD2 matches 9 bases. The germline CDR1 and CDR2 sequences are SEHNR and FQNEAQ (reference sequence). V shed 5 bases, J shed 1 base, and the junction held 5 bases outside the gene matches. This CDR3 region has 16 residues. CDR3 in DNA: TGTGCCAGCAGCCCGGGACTAGCAGAGAACACCGGGGAGCTGTTTTTT. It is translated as CASSPGLAENTGELFF.

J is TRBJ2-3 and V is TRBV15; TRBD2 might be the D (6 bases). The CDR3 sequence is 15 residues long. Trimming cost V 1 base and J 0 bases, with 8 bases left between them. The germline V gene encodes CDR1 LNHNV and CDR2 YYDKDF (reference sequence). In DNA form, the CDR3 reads TGTGCCACCAGCAGAGGGGCGGGGAGCACAGATACGCAGTATTTT. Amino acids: CATSRGAGSTDTQYF.

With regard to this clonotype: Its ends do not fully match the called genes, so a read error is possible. The DNA of the CDR3 is TGCGCCAGCAGGATGGGGGGGCCGAGGTCTAACGAGCAGTACTTC. Translating gives CASRMGGPRSNEQYF. This chain links TRBV28 with TRBJ2-4, with D possibly TRBD2 on 7 matching bases. The end of the DNA fits TRBJ2-7 better, so the J call may be wrong. This CDR3 is built from 15 residues. Germline CDR1 and CDR2: MDHEN and SYDVKM.

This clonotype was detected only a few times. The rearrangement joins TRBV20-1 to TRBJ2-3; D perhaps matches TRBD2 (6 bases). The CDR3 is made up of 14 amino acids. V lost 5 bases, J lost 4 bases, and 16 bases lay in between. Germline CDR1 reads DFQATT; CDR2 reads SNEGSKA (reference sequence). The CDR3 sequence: CSAPRGRGSDTQYF. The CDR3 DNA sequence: TGCAGTGCTCCCCGAGGGCGGGGATCAGATACGCAGTATTTT.